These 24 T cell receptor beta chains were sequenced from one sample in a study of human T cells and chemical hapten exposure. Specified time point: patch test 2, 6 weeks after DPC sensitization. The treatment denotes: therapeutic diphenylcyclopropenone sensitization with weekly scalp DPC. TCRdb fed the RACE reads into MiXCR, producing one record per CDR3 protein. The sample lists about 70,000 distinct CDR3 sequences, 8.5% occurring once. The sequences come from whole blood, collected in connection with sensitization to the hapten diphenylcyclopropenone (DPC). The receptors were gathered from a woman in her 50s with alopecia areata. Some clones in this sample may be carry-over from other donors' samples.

CDR3 bases: TGTGCCAGCGGCGGGGGCAGTGTCTTTGACATTCAGTACTTC. This sequence encodes CASGGGSVFDIQYF. J is TRBJ2-4 and V is TRBV9, with D possibly matching TRBD2 (7 bases). This CDR3 spans 14 amino acids. Trimming cost V 7 bases and J 8 bases, with 19 bases left between them. The germline CDR1 and CDR2 sequences are SGDLS and YYNGEE. Drawing the rest from reference TRBV9 and TRBJ2-4, the complete variable domain is DSGVTQTPKHLITATGQRVTLRCSPRSGDLSVYWYQQSLDQGLQFLIQYYNGEERAKGNILERFSAQQFPDLHSELNLSSLELGDSALYFCASGGGSVFDIQYFGAGTRLSVL.

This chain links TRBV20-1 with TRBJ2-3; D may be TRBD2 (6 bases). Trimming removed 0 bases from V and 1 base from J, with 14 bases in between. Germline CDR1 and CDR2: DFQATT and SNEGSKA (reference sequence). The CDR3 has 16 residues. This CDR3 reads CSARDPGRGRTDTQYF. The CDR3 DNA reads TGCAGTGCTAGAGATCCAGGGCGGGGACGCACAGATACGCAGTATTTT.

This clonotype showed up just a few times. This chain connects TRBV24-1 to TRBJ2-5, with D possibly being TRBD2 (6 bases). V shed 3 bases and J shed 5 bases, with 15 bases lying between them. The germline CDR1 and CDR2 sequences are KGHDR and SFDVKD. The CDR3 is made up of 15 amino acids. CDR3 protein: CATSDLEGYGETQYF. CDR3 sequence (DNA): TGTGCCACCAGTGATCTGGAGGGATACGGGGAGACCCAGTACTTC.

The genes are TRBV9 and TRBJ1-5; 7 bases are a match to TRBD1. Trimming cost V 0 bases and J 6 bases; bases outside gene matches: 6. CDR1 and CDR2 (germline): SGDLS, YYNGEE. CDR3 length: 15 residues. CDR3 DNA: TGTGCCAGCAGCGTAGATCAGGGGGTTGGTCAGCCCCAGCATTTT. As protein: CASSVDQGVGQPQHF.

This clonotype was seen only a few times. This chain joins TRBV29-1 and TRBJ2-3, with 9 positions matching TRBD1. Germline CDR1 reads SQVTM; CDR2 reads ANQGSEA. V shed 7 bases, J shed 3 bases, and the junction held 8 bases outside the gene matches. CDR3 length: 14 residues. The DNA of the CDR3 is TGCAGCGCCGGGGACAGGGTCGTTACAGATACGCAGTATTTT. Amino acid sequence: CSAGDRVVTDTQYF.

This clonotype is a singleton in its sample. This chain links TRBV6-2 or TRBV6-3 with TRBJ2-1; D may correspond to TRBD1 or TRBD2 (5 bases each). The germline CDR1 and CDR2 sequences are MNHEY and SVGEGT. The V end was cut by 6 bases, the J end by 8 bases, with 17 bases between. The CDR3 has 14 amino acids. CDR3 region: CASSPDTGRDEQFF. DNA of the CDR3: TGTGCCAGCAGCCCCGACACGGGGCGGGATGAGCAGTTCTTC.

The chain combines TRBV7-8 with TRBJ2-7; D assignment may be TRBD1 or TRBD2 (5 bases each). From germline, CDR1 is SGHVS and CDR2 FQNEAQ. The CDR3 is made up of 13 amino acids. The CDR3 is CGGPGAPPYEQYF. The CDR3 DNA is TGTGGGGGTCCCGGGGCACCCCCCTACGAGCAGTACTTC.

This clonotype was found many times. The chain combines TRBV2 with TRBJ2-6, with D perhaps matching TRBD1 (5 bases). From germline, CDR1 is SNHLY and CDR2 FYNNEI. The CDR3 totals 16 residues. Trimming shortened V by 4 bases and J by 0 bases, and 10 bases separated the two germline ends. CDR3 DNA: TGTGCCAGCAGTGCCCCAGGGCGCTCTGGGGCCAACGTCCTGACTTTC. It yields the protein CASSAPGRSGANVLTF.

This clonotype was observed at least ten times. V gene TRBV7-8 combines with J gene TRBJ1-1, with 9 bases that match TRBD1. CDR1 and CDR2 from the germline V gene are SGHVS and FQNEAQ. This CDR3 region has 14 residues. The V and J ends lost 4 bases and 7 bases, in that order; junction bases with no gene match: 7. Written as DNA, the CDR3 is TGTGCCAGCAGCTCGGACAGGGGTGGAAGTGAAGCTTTCTTT. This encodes CASSSDRGGSEAFF.

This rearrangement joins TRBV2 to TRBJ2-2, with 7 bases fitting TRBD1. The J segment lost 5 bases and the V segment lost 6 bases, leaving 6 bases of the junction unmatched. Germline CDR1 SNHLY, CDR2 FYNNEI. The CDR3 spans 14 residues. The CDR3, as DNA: TGTGCCAGCAGGGTCGTGGACAGGACCGGGGAGCTGTTTTTT. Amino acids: CASRVVDRTGELFF.

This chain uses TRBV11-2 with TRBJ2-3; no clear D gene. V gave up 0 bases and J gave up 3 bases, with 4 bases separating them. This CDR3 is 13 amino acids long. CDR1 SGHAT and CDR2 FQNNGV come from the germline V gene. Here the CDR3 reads CASSLERTDTQYF. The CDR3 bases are TGTGCCAGCAGCTTAGAGCGAACAGATACGCAGTATTTT.

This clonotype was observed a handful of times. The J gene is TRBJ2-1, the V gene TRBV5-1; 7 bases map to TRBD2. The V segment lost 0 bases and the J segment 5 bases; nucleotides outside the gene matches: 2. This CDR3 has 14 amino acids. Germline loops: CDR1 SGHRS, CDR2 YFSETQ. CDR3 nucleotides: TGCGCCAGCAGCTTGGTACGGGGGGACAATGAGCAGTTCTTC. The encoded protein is CASSLVRGDNEQFF. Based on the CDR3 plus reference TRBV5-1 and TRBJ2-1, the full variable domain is KAGVTQTPRYLIKTRGQQVTLSCSPISGHRSVSWYQQTPGQGLQFLFEYFSETQRNKGNFPGRFSGRQFSNSRSEMNVSTLELGDSALYLCASSLVRGDNEQFFGPGTRLTVL.

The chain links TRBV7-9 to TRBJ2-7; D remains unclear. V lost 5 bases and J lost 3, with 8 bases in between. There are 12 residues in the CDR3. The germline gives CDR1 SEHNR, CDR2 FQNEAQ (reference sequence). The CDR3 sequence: CASSLDLYEQYF. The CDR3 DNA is TGTGCCAGCAGCCTAGACCTCTACGAGCAGTACTTC.

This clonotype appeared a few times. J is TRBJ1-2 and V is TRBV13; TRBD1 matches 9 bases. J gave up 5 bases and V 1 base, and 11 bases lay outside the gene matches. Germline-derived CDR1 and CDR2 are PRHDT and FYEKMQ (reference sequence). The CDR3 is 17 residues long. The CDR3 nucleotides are TGTGCCAGCAGCTTAGCTTTCCGGGACAGGGCCTATTATGGCTACACCTTC. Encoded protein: CASSLAFRDRAYYGYTF.

CDR3 DNA: TGTGCCAGCAGCTGGCCGGAAGAGACCCAGTACTTC. Protein: CASSWPEETQYF. The chain links TRBV5-4 to TRBJ2-5; the D is unclear. Trimming left V 3 bases short and J 3 bases short, with 6 bases between. This CDR3 comprises 12 residues. Germline V gene lookup returns CDR1 SGHNT and CDR2 YYREEE (reference sequence).

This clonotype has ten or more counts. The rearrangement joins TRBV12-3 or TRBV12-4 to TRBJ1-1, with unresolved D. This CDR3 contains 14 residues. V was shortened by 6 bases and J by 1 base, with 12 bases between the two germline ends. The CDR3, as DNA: TGTGCCAGCAGCCTGCTAGAGGGGAACACTGAAGCTTTCTTT. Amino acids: CASSLLEGNTEAFF.

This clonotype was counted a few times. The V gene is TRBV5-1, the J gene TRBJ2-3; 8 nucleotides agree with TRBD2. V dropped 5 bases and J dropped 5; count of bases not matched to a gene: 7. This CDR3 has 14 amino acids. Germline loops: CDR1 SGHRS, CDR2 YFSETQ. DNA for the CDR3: TGCGCCAGCAGACCGGGGGGGGCCGAAGATACGCAGTATTTT. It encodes CASRPGGAEDTQYF.

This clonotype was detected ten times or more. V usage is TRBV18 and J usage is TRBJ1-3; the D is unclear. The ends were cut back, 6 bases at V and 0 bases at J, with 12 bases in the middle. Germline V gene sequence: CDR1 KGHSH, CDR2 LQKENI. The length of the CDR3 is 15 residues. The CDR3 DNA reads TGTGCCAGCTCTCCGTCTCTTGCCTCTGGAAACACCATATATTTT. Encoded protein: CASSPSLASGNTIYF.

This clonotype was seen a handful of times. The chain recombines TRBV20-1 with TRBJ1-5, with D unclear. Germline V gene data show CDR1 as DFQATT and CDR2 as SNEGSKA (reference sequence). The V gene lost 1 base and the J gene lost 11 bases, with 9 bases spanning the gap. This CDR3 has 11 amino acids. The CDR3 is CSARVPSAQHF. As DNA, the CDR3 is TGCAGTGCTAGAGTACCATCGGCCCAGCATTTT.

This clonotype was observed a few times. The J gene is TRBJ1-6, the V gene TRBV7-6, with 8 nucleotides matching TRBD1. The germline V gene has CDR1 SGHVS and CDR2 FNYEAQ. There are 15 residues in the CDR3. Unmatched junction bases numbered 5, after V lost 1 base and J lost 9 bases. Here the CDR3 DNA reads TGTGCCAGCAGCTTAGAGCCCGGGACAGGTTCACCCCTCCACTTT. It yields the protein CASSLEPGTGSPLHF.

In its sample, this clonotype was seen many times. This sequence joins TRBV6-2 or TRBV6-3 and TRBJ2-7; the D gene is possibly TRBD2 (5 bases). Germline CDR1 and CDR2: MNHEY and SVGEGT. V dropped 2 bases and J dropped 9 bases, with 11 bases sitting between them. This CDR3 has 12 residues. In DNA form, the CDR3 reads TGTGCCAGCAGTTACGAGCGGACCAGGCAGTACTTC. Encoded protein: CASSYERTRQYF.

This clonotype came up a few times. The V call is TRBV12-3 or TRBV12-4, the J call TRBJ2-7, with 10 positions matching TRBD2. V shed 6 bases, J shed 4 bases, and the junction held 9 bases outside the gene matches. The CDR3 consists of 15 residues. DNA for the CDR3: TGTGCCAGCAGCCCCCGACTAGCGGGTGCTTACGAGCAGTACTTC. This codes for CASSPRLAGAYEQYF.

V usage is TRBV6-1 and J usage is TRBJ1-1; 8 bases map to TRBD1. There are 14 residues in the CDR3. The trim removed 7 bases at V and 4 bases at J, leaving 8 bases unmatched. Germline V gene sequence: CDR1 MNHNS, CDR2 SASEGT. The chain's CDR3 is CASNAQGAGTEAFF. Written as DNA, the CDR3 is TGTGCCAGCAACGCGCAGGGGGCAGGCACTGAAGCTTTCTTT.

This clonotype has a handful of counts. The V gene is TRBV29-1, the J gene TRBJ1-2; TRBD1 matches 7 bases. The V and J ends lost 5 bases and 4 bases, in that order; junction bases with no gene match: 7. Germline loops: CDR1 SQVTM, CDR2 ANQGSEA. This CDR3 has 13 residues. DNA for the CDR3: TGCAGCGTTCCGACAGGGTCGGCCTATGGCTACACCTTC. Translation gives CSVPTGSAYGYTF.